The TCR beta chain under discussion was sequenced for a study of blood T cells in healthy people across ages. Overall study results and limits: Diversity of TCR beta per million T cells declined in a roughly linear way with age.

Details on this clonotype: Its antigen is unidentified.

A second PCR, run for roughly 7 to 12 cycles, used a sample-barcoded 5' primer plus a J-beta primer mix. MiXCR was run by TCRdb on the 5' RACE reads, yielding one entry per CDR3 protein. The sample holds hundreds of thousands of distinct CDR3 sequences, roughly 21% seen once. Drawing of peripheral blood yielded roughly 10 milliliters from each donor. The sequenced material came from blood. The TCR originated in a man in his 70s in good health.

The DNA for the CDR3 is TGTGCCAGCTCACCACTAGGGACAGGGGATGGCTACACCTTC. Its protein is CASSPLGTGDGYTF. The chain recombines TRBV18 with TRBJ1-2; 10 nucleotides match TRBD1. The length of the CDR3 is 14 residues. Looked up from germline, CDR1 is KGHSH and CDR2 is LQKENI. V was clipped by 1 base and J by 6 bases; unmatched bases: 2.